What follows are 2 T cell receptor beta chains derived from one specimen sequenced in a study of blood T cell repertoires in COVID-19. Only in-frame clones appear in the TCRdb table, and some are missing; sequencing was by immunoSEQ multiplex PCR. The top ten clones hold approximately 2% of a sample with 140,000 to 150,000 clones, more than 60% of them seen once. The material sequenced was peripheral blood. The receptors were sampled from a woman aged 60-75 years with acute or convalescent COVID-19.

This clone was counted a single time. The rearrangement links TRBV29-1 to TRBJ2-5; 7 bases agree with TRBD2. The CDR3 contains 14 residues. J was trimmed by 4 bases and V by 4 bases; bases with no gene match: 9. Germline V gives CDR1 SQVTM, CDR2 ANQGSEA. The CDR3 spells CSVGGWSGTETQYF. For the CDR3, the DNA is TGCAGCGTTGGCGGGTGGAGCGGGACAGAGACCCAGTACTTC.

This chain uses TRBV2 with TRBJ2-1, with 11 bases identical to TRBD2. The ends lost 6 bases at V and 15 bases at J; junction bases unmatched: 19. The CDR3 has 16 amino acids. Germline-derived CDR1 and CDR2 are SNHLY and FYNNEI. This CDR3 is CASSPTSGRSVLGRFF. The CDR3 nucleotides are TGTGCCAGCAGCCCAACTAGCGGGAGATCCGTATTAGGGCGGTTCTTC.